This T cell receptor (beta chain) was sequenced in a study of cytomegalovirus exposure and HLA in healthy donors. Findings and limits, study-wide: Later analysis placed DRB1 highest and HLA-C lowest in TCR association rates, which differed by HLA locus. Presence/absence analyses took donor sequencing depth as roughly uniform. Later work found most CMV-associated TCR beta chains apparently HLA-restricted. In an earlier analysis, in some 600 donors, most V segments appeared productive either ~87% or ~30% of the time.

PCR amplification relied on 60 Vbeta primers (plus 13 Jbeta primers). Generated by immunoSEQ multiplex PCR, the TCRdb table keeps only in-frame clones and is missing some. The sample has about 140,000 clones, 70% to 75% seen once; the top ten hold approximately 15%. Comments on this clone: Antigen specificity is unknown.

CDR1 is MNHNS, CDR2 SASEGT, per germline. The V gene end was trimmed by 3 bases and the J gene end by 8 bases; junction bases not matched to a gene: 11. The CDR3 extends over 17 amino acids. The receptor was isolated from a human donor in good health. Source material: PBMCs. V and J are TRBV6-1 and TRBJ2-2; 11 bases fit TRBD2. This CDR3 reads CASSELIAGGPGGELFF. CDR3 DNA: TGTGCCAGCAGTGAGTTGATAGCGGGAGGGCCCGGAGGGGAGCTGTTTTTT.